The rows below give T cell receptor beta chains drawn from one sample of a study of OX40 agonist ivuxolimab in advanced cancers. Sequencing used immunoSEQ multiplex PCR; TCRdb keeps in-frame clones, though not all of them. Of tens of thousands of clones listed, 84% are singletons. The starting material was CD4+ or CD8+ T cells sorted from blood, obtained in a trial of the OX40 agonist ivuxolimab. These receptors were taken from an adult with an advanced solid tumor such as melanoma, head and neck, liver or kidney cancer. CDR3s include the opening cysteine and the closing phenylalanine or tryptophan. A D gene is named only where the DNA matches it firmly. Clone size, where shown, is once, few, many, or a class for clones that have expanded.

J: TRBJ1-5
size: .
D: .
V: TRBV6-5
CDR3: CASSARANRGQPQHF
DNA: TGTGCCAGCAGTGCGAGGGCCAATAGGGGTCAGCCCCAGCATTTT

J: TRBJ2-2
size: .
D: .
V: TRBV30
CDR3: CAWSVRPRVGAGELFF
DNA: TGTGCCTGGAGTGTGAGACCAAGAGTAGGGGCCGGGGAGCTGTTTTTT

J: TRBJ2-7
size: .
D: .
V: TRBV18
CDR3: CASSPPQDTYEQYF
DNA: TGTGCCAGCTCACCACCCCAGGATACCTACGAGCAGTACTTC

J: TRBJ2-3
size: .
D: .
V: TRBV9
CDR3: CASSTTPTDTQYF
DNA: TGTGCCAGCAGCACTACACCCACAGATACGCAGTATTTT

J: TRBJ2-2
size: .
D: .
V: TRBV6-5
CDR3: CASSSGATNTGELFF
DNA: TGTGCCAGCAGTTCCGGGGCTACGAACACCGGGGAGCTGTTTTTT

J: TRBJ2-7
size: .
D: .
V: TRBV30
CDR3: CAWSVNGYEQYF
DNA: TGTGCCTGGAGTGTAAACGGCTACGAGCAGTACTTC

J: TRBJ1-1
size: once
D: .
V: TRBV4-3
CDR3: CASSQGAAARPDEEAFF
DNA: TGCGCCAGCAGCCAAGGTGCCGCGGCGCGGCCAGATGAAGAAGCTTTCTTT

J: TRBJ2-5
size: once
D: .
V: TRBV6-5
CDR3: CASSYSAGDGTQYF
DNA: TGTGCCAGCAGTTACTCGGCCGGCGATGGGACCCAGTACTTC

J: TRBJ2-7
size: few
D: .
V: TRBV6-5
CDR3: CASSEYPIKHEQYF
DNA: TGTGCCAGCAGTGAGTATCCCATCAAGCACGAGCAGTACTTC

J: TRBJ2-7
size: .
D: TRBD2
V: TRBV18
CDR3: CASSPTGLAGENEQYF
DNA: TGTGCCAGCTCACCTACGGGACTAGCGGGAGAGAACGAGCAGTACTTC

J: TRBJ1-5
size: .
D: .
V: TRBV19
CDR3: CASSIPGTNQPQHF
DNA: TGTGCCAGTAGTATCCCCGGAACTAATCAGCCCCAGCATTTT

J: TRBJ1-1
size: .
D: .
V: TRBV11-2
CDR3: CASNRPRSGGTEAFF
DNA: TGTGCCAGCAACCGACCTCGTTCTGGTGGCACTGAAGCTTTCTTT

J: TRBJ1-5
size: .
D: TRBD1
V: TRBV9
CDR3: CASSVTGGGQPQHF
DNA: TGTGCCAGCAGCGTGACAGGGGGAGGTCAGCCCCAGCATTTT

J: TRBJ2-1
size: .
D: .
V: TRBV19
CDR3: CASSITTYNEQFF
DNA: TGTGCCAGTAGTATAACTACCTACAATGAGCAGTTCTTC

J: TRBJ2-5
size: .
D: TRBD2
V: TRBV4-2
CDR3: CASSQAGGVKETQYF
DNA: TGTGCCAGCAGCCAAGCGGGGGGGGTCAAAGAGACCCAGTACTTC

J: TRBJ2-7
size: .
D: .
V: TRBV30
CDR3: CAWSVQGYEQYF
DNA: TGTGCCTGGAGTGTTCAGGGTTACGAGCAGTACTTC

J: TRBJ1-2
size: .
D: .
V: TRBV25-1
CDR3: CASRYGYTF
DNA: TGTGCCAGCAGATATGGCTACACCTTC

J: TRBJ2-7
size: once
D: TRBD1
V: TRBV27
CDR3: CASSLTGTGSTKQYF
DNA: TGTGCCAGCAGTCTGACCGGGACAGGCTCCACGAAGCAGTACTTC

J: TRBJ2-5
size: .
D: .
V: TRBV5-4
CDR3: CASSLYGPQETQYF
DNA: TGTGCCAGCAGCTTGTATGGTCCCCAAGAGACCCAGTACTTC

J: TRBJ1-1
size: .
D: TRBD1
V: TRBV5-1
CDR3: CASSSTTGGNTEAFF
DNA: TGCGCCAGCAGCTCCACGACAGGGGGCAACACTGAAGCTTTCTTT

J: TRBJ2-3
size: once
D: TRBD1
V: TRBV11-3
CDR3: CASSLLGQGQDTQYF
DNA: TGTGCCAGCAGCCTCCTCGGACAGGGGCAAGATACGCAGTATTTT

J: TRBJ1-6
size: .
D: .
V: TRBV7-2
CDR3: CASSQVRANNSPLHF
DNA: TGTGCCAGCAGTCAAGTACGTGCCAATAATTCACCCCTCCACTTT

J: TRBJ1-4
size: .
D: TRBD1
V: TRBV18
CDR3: CASSPRTGVINEKLFF
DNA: TGTGCCAGCTCACCGCGGACAGGGGTTATTAATGAAAAACTGTTTTTT

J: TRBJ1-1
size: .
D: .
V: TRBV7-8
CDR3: CASSQGRFYEAFF
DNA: TGTGCCAGCAGCCAAGGACGGTTCTACGAAGCTTTCTTT

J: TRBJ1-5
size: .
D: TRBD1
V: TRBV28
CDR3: CASRRQGSNQPQHF
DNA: TGTGCCAGCAGACGACAGGGAAGCAATCAGCCCCAGCATTTT

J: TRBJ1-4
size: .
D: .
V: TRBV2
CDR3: CASSEAGGDFEKLFF
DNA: TGTGCCAGCAGTGAAGCTGGTGGGGATTTTGAAAAACTGTTTTTT

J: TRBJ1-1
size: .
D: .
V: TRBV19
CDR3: CASSIGGATYTEAFF
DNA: TGTGCCAGTAGTATTGGAGGAGCGACATACACTGAAGCTTTCTTT

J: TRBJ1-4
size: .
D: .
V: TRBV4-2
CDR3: CASSQDGSATNEKLFF
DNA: TGTGCCAGCAGCCAAGATGGGAGTGCAACTAATGAAAAACTGTTTTTT

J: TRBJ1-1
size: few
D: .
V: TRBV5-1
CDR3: CASSSDPKTEAFF
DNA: TGCGCCAGCAGTTCCGACCCTAAAACTGAAGCTTTCTTT

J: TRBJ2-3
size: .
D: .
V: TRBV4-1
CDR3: CASSQSGNTQYF
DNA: TGCGCCAGCAGCCAATCTGGGAATACGCAGTATTTT

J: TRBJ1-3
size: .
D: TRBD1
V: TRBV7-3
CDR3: CASSFGTEGNTIYF
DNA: TGTGCCAGCAGCTTCGGGACAGAAGGAAACACCATATATTTT

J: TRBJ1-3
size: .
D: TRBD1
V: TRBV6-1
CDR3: CASRTGDYSGNTIYF
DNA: TGTGCCAGTCGGACAGGGGATTACTCTGGAAACACCATATATTTT

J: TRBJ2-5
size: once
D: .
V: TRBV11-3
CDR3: CASSSLSGETQYF
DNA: TGTGCCAGCAGCTCCCTGAGCGGAGAGACCCAGTACTTC

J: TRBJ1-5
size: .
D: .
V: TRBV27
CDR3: CASSLGFRQPQHF
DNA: TGTGCCAGCAGTTTGGGCTTTCGGCAGCCCCAGCATTTT

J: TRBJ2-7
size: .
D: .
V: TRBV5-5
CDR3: CASSLATASLDEQYF
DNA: TGTGCCAGCAGCTTGGCGACCGCATCCCTTGACGAGCAGTACTTC

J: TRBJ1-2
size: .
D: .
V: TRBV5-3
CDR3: CASSSDIYYGYTF
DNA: TGTGCCAGCAGCTCTGACATTTACTATGGCTACACCTTC

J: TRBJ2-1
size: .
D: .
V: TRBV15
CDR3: CATSRDWGEDNEQFF
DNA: TGTGCCACCAGCAGAGATTGGGGGGAAGACAATGAGCAGTTCTTC

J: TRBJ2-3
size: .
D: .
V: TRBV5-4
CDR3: CASSPGDRTDTQYF
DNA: TGTGCCAGCAGCCCCGGGGACCGCACAGATACGCAGTATTTT

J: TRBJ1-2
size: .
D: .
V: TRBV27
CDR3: CASSLSLPNYGYTF
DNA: TGTGCCAGCAGTTTATCACTTCCTAACTATGGCTACACCTTC

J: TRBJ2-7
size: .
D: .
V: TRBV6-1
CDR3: CASRKPGQSYEQYF
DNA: TGTGCCAGCAGAAAGCCCGGACAGTCCTACGAGCAGTACTTC

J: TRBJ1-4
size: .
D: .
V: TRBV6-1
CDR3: CASSGHSMTNEKLFF
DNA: TGTGCCAGTTCGGGACACTCCATGACTAATGAAAAACTGTTTTTT

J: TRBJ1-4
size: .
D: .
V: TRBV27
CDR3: CASSGSTNEKLFF
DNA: TGTGCCAGTAGCGGATCAACTAATGAAAAACTGTTTTTT

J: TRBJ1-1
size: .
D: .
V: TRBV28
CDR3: CASSPPREGTEAFF
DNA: TGTGCCAGCAGTCCCCCCAGGGAAGGGACTGAAGCTTTCTTT

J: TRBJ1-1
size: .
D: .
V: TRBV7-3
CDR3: CASSFQVSTEAFF
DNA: TGTGCCAGCAGCTTCCAGGTGAGCACTGAAGCTTTCTTT

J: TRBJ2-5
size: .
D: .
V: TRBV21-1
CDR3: CASSAWRGTLQETQYF
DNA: TGTGCCAGCAGCGCGTGGCGAGGGACCCTTCAAGAGACCCAGTACTTC

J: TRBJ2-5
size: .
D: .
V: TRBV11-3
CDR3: CASSQEETQYF
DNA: TGTGCCAGCAGCCAAGAAGAGACCCAGTACTTC

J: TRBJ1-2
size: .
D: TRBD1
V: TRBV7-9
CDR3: CASSLVSQGRGYTF
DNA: TGTGCCAGCAGCTTAGTGTCACAGGGGAGAGGCTACACCTTC

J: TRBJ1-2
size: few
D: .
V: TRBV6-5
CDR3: CASSMGGYGYTF
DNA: TGTGCCAGCTCCATGGGGGGCTATGGCTACACCTTC

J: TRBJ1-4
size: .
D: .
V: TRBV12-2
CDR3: CASRHRQGNEKLFF
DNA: TGTGCAAGTCGCCATCGACAGGGAAATGAAAAACTGTTTTTT

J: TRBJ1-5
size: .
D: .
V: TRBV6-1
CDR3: CASSLKQPQHF
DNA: TGTGCCAGCAGTCTAAAACAGCCCCAGCATTTT

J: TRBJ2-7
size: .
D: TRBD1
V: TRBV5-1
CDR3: CASSDPGTGGDF
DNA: TGCGCCAGCAGCGACCCCGGGACAGGGGGAGACTTC

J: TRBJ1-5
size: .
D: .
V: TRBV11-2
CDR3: CASSLGRSTYSNQPQHF
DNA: TGTGCCAGCAGCTTAGGAAGGAGTACCTATAGCAATCAGCCCCAGCATTTT

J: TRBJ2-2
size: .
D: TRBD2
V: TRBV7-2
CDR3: CASSLWAGANTGELFF
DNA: TGTGCCAGCAGCTTATGGGCGGGGGCGAACACCGGGGAGCTGTTTTTT

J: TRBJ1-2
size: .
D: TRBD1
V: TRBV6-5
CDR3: CASSHYADRATGGYTF
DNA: TGTGCCAGCAGTCACTACGCGGACAGGGCAACGGGTGGCTACACCTTC